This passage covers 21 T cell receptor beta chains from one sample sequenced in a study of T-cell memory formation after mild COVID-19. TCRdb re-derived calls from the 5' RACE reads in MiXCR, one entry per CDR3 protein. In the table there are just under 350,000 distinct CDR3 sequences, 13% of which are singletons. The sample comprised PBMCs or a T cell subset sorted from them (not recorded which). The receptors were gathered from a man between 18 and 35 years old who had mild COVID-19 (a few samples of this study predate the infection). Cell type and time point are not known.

As DNA, the CDR3 is TGCAGCGTCGTATCAGGGGTTAGCTCCTACAATGAGCAGTTCTTC. Amino acids: CSVVSGVSSYNEQFF. The gene calls are TRBV29-1 and TRBJ2-1, with D possibly TRBD1 on 6 matching bases. The CDR3 covers 15 residues. Trimming left V 6 bases short and J 0 bases short, with 15 bases between. The germline V gene has CDR1 SQVTM and CDR2 ANQGSEA.

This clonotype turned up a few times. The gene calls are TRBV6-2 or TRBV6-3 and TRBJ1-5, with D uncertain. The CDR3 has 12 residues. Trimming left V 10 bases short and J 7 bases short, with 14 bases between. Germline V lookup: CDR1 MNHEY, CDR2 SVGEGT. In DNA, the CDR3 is TGTGCCACCGGCTCCTCGGGCCAGCCCCAGCATTTT. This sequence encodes CATGSSGQPQHF.

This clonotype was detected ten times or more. CDR3 in DNA: TGTGCCAGCAGCTTTAGTCCCGAGAAAGGGTACGAGCAGTACTTC. The encoded protein is CASSFSPEKGYEQYF. The chain recombines TRBV7-2 with TRBJ2-7; D is undetermined. The V gene lost 3 bases and the J gene lost 4 bases, with 16 bases spanning the gap. The CDR3 has 15 residues. CDR1 and CDR2 from the germline V gene are SGHTA and FQGNSA.

CDR3 residues: CATSSRQGNEQFF. For the CDR3, the DNA is TGTGCCACCAGCAGTCGACAGGGCAATGAGCAGTTCTTC. V is TRBV15 and J is TRBJ2-1, with 7 bases matching TRBD1. Losses at the gene ends were 3 bases for V and 6 bases for J; bases not matched to a gene: 2. The germline V gene encodes CDR1 LNHNV and CDR2 YYDKDF (reference sequence). The CDR3 is made up of 13 amino acids. The variable domain in full, completed from reference TRBV15 and TRBJ2-1, reads DAMVIQNPRYQVTQFGKPVTLSCSQTLNHNVMYWYQQKSSQAPKLLFHYYDKDFNNEADTPDNFQSRRPNTSFCFLDIRSPGLGDTAMYLCATSSRQGNEQFFGPGTRLTVL.

The CDR3, as DNA: TGTGCCAGCAGCTTAGATTCGAGACTAGCGGGGCAAGAGACCCAGTACTTC. This codes for CASSLDSRLAGQETQYF. V and J are TRBV11-2 and TRBJ2-5; 11 positions agree with TRBD2. With V trimmed by 0 bases and J by 2 bases, 5 bases remained unmatched. Germline loops: CDR1 SGHAT, CDR2 FQNNGV. This CDR3 spans 17 amino acids.

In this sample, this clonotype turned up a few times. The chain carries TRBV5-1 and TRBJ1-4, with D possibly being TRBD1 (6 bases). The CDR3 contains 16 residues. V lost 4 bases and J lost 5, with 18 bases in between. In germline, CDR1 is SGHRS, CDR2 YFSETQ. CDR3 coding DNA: TGCGCCAGCAGCGGGGGGATCGGACAGTCAAATGAAAAACTGTTTTTT. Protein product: CASSGGIGQSNEKLFF.

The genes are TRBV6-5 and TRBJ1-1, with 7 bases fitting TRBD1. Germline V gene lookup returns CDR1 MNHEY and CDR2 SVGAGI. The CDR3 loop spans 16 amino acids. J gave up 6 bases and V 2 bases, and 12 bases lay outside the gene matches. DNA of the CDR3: TGTGCCAGCAGTTACGGGAAAGGGACAGTCGACGCTGAAGCTTTCTTT. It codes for CASSYGKGTVDAEAFF.

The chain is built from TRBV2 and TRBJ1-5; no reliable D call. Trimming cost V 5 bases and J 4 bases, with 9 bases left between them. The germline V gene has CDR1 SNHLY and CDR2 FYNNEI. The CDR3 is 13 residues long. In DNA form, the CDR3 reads TGTGCCAGCAGTAACGGACGGAATCAGCCCCAGCATTTT. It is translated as CASSNGRNQPQHF.

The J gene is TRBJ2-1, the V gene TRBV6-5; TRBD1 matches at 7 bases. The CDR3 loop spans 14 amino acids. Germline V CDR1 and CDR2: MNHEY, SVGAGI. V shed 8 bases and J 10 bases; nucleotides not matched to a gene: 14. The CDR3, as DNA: TGTGCCAGCGGAATCGACAGGGCTGTCAACGAGCAGTTCTTC. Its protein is CASGIDRAVNEQFF.

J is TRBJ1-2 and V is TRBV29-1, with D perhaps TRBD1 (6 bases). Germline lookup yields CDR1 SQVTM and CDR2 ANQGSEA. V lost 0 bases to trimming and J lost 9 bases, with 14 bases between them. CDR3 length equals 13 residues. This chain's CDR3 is CSVEESEGGRYTF. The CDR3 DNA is TGCAGCGTTGAAGAGTCGGAAGGGGGTCGCTACACCTTC.

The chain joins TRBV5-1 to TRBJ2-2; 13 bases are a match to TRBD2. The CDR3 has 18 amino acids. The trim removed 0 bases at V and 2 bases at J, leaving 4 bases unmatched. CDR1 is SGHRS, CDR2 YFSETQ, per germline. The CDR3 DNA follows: TGCGCCAGCAGCTTGGAGGGACTAGCGGGGATTAACACCGGGGAGCTGTTTTTT. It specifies CASSLEGLAGINTGELFF. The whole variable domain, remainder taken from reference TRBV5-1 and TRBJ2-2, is KAGVTQTPRYLIKTRGQQVTLSCSPISGHRSVSWYQQTPGQGLQFLFEYFSETQRNKGNFPGRFSGRQFSNSRSEMNVSTLELGDSALYLCASSLEGLAGINTGELFFGEGSRLTVL.

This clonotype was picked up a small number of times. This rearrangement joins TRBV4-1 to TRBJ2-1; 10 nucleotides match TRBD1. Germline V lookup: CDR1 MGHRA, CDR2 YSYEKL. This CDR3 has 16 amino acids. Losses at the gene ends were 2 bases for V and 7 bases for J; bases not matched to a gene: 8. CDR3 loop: CASSQHPWDRGNEQFF. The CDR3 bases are TGCGCCAGCAGCCAACACCCTTGGGACAGGGGAAATGAGCAGTTCTTC.

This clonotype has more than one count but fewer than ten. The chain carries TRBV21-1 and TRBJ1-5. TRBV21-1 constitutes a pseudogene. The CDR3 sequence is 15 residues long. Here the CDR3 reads CASSGDGRSSQPQHF. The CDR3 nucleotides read TGTGCCAGCAGCGGGGACGGAAGGTCCTCTCAGCCCCAGCATTTT.

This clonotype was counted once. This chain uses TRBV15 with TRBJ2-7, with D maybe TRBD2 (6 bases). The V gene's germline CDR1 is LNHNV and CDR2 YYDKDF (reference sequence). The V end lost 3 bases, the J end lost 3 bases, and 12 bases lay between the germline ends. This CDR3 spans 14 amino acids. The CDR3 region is CATSRGLGGYEQYV. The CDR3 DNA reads TGTGCCACCAGCAGGGGTCTGGGGGGCTACGAGCAGTACGTC.

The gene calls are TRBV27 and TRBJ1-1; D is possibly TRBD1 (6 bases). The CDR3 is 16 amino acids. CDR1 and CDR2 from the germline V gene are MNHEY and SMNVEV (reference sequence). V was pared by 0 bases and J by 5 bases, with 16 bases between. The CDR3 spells CASSLSPIRGRTEAFF. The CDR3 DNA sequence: TGTGCCAGCAGTTTATCTCCGATCAGGGGACGGACTGAAGCTTTCTTT.

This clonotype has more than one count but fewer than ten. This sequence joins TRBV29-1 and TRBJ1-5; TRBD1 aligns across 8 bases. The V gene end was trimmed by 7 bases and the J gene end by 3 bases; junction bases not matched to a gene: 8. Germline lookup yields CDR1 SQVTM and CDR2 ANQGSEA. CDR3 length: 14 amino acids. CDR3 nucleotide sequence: TGCAGCGCCGCATCAGGGGGCTTCAATCAGCCCCAGCATTTT. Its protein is CSAASGGFNQPQHF.

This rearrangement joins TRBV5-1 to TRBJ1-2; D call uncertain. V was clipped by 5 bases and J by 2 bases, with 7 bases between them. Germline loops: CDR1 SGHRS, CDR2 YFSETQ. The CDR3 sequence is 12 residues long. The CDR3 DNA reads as TGCGCCAGCAGGGGTCAGAACTATGGCTACACCTTC. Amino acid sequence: CASRGQNYGYTF.

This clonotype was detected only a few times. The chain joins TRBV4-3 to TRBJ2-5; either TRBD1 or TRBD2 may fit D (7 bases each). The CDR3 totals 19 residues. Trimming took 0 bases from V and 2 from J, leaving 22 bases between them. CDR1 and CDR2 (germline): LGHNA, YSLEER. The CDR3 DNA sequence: TGCGCCAGCAGCCAAGAGAGGCAGGGGGGGTGGCCGGGACAAGAGACCCAGTACTTC. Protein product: CASSQERQGGWPGQETQYF.

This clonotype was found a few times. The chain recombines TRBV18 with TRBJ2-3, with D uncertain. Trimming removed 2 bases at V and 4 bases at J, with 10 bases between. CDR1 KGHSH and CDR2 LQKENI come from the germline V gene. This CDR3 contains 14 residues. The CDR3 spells CASSPGVQSDTQYF. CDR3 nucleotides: TGTGCCAGCTCACCAGGGGTTCAATCAGATACGCAGTATTTT.

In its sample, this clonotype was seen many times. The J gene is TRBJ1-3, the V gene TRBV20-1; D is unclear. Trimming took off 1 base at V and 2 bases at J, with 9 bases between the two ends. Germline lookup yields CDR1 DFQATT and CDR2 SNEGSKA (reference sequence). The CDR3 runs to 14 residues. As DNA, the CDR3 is TGCAGTGCTAGAGTTATCGGTCCTGGAAACACCATATATTTT. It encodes CSARVIGPGNTIYF.

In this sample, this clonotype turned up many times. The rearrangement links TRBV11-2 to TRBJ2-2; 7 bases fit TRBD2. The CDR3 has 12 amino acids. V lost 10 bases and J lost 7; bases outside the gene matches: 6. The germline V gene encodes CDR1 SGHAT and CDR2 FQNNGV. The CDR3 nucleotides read TGTGCCATCTCCGGGGGGATCGGGGAGCTGTTTTTT. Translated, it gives CAISGGIGELFF. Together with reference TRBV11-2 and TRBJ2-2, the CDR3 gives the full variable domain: EAGVAQSPRYKIIEKRQSVAFWCNPISGHATLYWYQQILGQGPKLLIQFQNNGVVDDSQLPKDRFSAERLKGVDSTLKIQPAKLEDSAVYLCAISGGIGELFFGEGSRLTVL.